What follows is one T cell receptor (beta chain) and its context. Its antigen specificity is not known. The cohort consisted of 600 to 700 healthy bone marrow donors. At the time of sampling, every cohort member was nominally healthy, though immune exposures that went unrecorded were likely present. The donor was CMV seropositive and belonged to the group of 250 to 300 seropositive cohort members. Every donor gave a peripheral blood sample, and the peripheral blood mononuclear cells from that sample were used for TCR beta sequencing. The Qiagen DNeasy Blood Extraction Kit was used to extract genomic DNA from the blood cell samples. CDR1 MNHEY and CDR2 SMNVEV were looked up in the germline V gene (reference sequence). V and J lose 1 base and 3 bases, and a span of 9 bases separates them. Taken from cysteine to phenylalanine, the CDR3 has 14 residues. Solely the CDR3 DNA is kept, with 42 bases framed from the first base.

This specimen belongs to a study of cytomegalovirus exposure and HLA in healthy donors (dated by TCRdb to between 2016 and 2019). With respect to the entire study: An earlier analysis of roughly 570 of the donors reported 276 Gb of sequence data and roughly 120 million unique TCR beta sequences obtained from around 180 million T cells. About 280 gigabases of sequencing data and around 80 million unique TCR sequences made up an early release that covered approximately 700 HLA-typed donors. Of the roughly 400 genotyped donors, roughly 76% were placed in the genetic ancestry cluster associated with self-reported Caucasian donors. The aim of the study was to test whether cataloging public T cell receptors could identify signatures of past pathogen exposure. The T cell repertoires of 550 to 850 subjects were profiled by immunosequencing and related to cytomegalovirus serostatus. A separate validation cohort of roughly 130 different subjects was used in addition to the 666-subject first cohort. To predict cytomegalovirus infection status, the study brought together high-throughput TCR immunosequencing, statistical association of individual TCRs with disease status, and machine learning. In a later analysis, previously published TCR beta repertoires from 500 to 750 donors were re-analyzed and high-resolution HLA genotyping was added so that TCR occurrence patterns could be studied. The later analysis used no new phenotypic data to find candidate immune exposures, relying instead on TCR beta sequences and their occurrence across donors. To decide whether each TCR beta V gene segment behaved as functional or pseudogenic, an earlier analysis of approximately 590 of the donors relied on high-throughput TCR beta sequencing. Alongside the repertoire data, information on donor age, sex, ethnicity and CMV serostatus was compiled. Genome-wide SNP genotypes for about 65% of the roughly 670 donors were used in a later genetic analysis, which treated that subset as a discovery cohort. Every repertoire in the discovery cohort had been generated on one and the same sequencing platform. HLA typing covered class I and class II loci at four-digit resolution. The number of donors typed differed by locus, with about 629-640 for A, B, C, DRB1 and DQB1, around 520 for DQA1, under 610 for DPA1, and about 450 for DPB1. About five DR-DQ haplotypes were handled as single units for association and clustering because linkage in the cohort was strong. On average, about 200,000 unique TCR beta nucleotide sequences were sequenced per donor among 398 genotyped donors of the cohort, with roughly a sixth of those sequences being non-productive. Overall study outcomes, separate from this receptor: A later analysis found that TCR association rates varied across HLA loci, with DRB1 alleles showing the most associated TCRs and HLA-C alleles the fewest. Roughly 17 rarely observed V segments, including chromosome 9 orphons, were excluded from the earlier analysis of some 590 of the donors because counts were too low. A later analysis reported that several top co-occurrence clusters appeared linked to parvovirus B19, influenza, CMV and Epstein-Barr virus. A later genetic analysis associated a missense DCLRE1C variant with V-gene and J-gene trimming of TCR beta chains, and an independent cohort replicated the association. According to the authors, the approach could potentially be generalized to other disease states and immunological phenotypes. The study gave a list of 150 to 200 TCR beta chains associated with cytomegalovirus. Some IMGT-functional V segments, including TRBV6-2 and TRBV6-3, could not be distinguished by the 87-base-pair reads and were therefore excluded. Immune exposure information for the cohort was limited to CMV serostatus. A cluster of highly shared sequence variants was judged likely to represent a technical artifact of the sequencing pipeline. Because HLA typing was missing for some donors at each locus, association tests included only the typed subset. In a later analysis, HLA-associated TCR beta chains were found to be more clonally expanded and to have lower generation probabilities than equally common non-associated chains. Roughly uniform sequencing depth across donors was assumed in presence/absence analyses, although this assumption may not hold. In vitro tests confirmed that three of the cytomegalovirus-associated TCR beta chains recognize cytomegalovirus antigens. In a later genetic analysis, fewer N-insertions in productive TCRs were reported among donors in an Asian-associated ancestry cluster than the roughly 700-donor mean. In an earlier analysis of 587 of the donors, most TCR beta V segments appeared in productive rearrangements about 87% or about 30% of the time, broadly matching IMGT annotations. The classifier was reported to diagnose cytomegalovirus status with high specificity and sensitivity in both the original cohort and the validation cohort. The cohort was sequenced for TCR beta chains only, and without alpha or paired-chain data the features that could be detected were limited. Linkage disequilibrium might explain the correlated functional status among segregating V segments, but an unknown experimental factor could not be ruled out. Assigning TCR associations to individual alleles was difficult when HLA alleles, especially DR and DQ, strongly co-occurred. Most TCR sequences were seen in very few donors, while some public TCRs were found in many individuals. At a false discovery rate of 0.05, a later analysis linked around 15,000 TCR beta sequences to specific HLA alleles. A further reported finding was that TCR beta sequences accurately predicted the HLA-A and HLA-B alleles for most subjects in the first cohort. A later analysis found that most CMV-associated TCR beta chains appeared HLA-restricted, with HLA associations seemingly driven largely by CMV exposure.

Library construction relied on the immunoSEQ multiplex PCR assay. A mixture of 60 forward primers for TCR Vbeta segments and 13 reverse primers for TCR Jbeta segments was used in the multiplex PCR. A multiplex PCR assay on genomic DNA amplified the CDR3 region of rearranged TCR beta genes. The Illumina HiSeq System was used to sequence the amplified TCR beta libraries as 87-base-pair reads. Processing in the source paper ran as follows. A later analysis tallied 75 million to 85 million unique TCR beta chains across the 666 repertoires, and approximately 9.9 million of those chains were shared by two or more donors. A nearest-neighbor algorithm error-corrected the raw reads and collapsed the reads into unique sequences, merging closely related sequences to remove PCR and sequencing errors. CDR3 sequences were aligned to IMGT reference sequences to assign V, D and J gene segments. For a sequence to be retained, a match of at least six nucleotides to both a V gene segment and a J gene segment was required. Rearrangements were classified as productive when the CDR3 lacked stop codons and remained in frame with V and J, and all other rearrangements were classified as non-productive. Following IMGT convention, CDR3 was defined as the stretch from the second conserved V-encoded cysteine to the conserved J-encoded phenylalanine. The earlier analysis of 550 to 650 of the donors excluded any sequence lacking an unambiguous match to a single V gene segment. In an earlier analysis of almost 600 of the donors, a V segment was called functional when productive rearrangements were above 56.7%, and segregating when the standard deviation between donors exceeded 5%. A statistical classification framework was developed to diagnose cytomegalovirus status using the catalog of TCR beta chain sequences. A later analysis assigned V and J genes by comparing TCR nucleotide sequences with IMGT/GENE-DB human TR gene sequences. A later analysis assigned CDR3 sequences and most-parsimonious VDJ recombination scenarios with the TCRdist pipeline. A later analysis defined each TCR beta chain by its CDR3 amino acid sequence plus V-gene family, and excluded reads lacking a unique V-gene family. A later analysis removed over 500 highly shared, low-generation-probability nucleotide sequences to deal with suspected cross-contamination and a sequencing artifact. In a later analysis, a clonal expansion index was calculated for each public chain from normalized within-repertoire ranks of inferred template counts. In a later analysis, generation probabilities were computed using a VDJ recombination model fitted to out-of-frame rearrangements, and the results were checked against IGoR. A later analysis scored TCR-TCR, TCR-HLA and TCR-CMV co-occurrence with hypergeometric tests, applying a repertoire-size bias correction to TCR pairs. A later analysis estimated false discovery rates by permuting HLA or CMV assignments 20 times. In a later analysis, co-occurring TCRs were grouped with DBSCAN, and TCRdist sequence similarity was added when clustering was performed within HLA-allele-positive subsets. For co-occurrence clustering, repertoires with fewer than 30,000 or more than 120,000 public chains were excluded, along with roughly 5 repertoires with anomalous nucleotide sharing. TCRdb retrieved this table from immuneACCESS and kept in-frame rearrangements only. Not all clones are present; in checked studies, unresolved V genes account for under half, and no reason is known for the remainder. Clonal size and the V and J genes are those of that table, whereas D and trimming came from the DNA. The table kept for this sample lists 40,000 to 60,000 clones. Approximately 6.6% of the sample is taken by the ten largest.

Here the chain combines TRBV27 and TRBJ1-1, with no D gene named confidently. This clonotype originated in a male donor in good health and CMV-seropositive. The sequenced sample consisted of PBMCs. This receptor carries the CDR3 CASSLLGGHTEAFF. The nucleotides read TGTGCCAGCAGTTTATTAGGAGGACACACTGAAGCTTTCTTT.